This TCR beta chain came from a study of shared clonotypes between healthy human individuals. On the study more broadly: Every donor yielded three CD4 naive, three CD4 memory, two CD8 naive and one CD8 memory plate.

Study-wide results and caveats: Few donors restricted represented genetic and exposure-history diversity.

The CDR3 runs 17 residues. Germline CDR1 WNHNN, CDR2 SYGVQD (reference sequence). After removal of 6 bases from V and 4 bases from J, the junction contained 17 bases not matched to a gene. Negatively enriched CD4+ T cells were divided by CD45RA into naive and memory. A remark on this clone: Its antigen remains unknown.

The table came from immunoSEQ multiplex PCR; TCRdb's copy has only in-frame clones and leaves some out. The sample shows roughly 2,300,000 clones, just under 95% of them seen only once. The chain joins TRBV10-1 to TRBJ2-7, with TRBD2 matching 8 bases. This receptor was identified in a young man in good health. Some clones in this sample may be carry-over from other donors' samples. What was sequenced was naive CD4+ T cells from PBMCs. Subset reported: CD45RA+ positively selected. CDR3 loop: CASRYLILAVLPYEQYF. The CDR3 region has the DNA TGCGCCAGCAGATACTTGATACTAGCGGTGTTACCATACGAGCAGTACTTC.